Shown below are 2 T cell receptor beta chains from a single sample sequenced in a study of blood T cell repertoires in COVID-19. Sequencing was performed with immunoSEQ multiplex PCR; in TCRdb, only in-frame clones are kept and a portion is missing. The table lists roughly 310,000 clones, around nine tenths of them singletons. Input material: peripheral blood. The receptor set was obtained from a woman aged 45-60 years with active or convalescent COVID-19.

This chain joins TRBV7-9 and TRBJ1-4, with D tentatively TRBD1 (6 bases). V lost 2 bases, J lost 0 bases, and 10 bases lay in between. This CDR3 is 16 amino acids long. Germline V lookup: CDR1 SEHNR, CDR2 FQNEAQ (reference sequence). The CDR3 protein is CASSLRDTTTNEKLFF. In DNA, the CDR3 is TGTGCCAGCAGCTTACGGGACACCACAACTAATGAAAAACTGTTTTTT.

The chain employs TRBV7-2 and TRBJ2-5, with 12 bases identical to TRBD2. The CDR3 is 16 residues long. The ends lost 0 bases at V and 1 base at J; junction bases unmatched: 0. Germline V gene lookup returns CDR1 SGHTA and CDR2 FQGNSA. CDR3 residues: CASSLATSGGQETQYF. The CDR3 bases are TGTGCCAGCAGCTTAGCGACTAGCGGGGGCCAAGAGACCCAGTACTTC.